What follows describes a single T cell receptor (beta chain). Its cognate antigen is unknown. Amplification used 60 Vbeta primers and 13 Jbeta primers. Generated by immunoSEQ multiplex PCR, the TCRdb table keeps only in-frame clones and is missing some. Among more than 80,000 clones listed, 75% were seen once. The CDR3 loop spans 14 amino acids. The ends were cut back, 4 bases at V and 2 bases at J, with 6 bases in the middle. Germline CDR1 reads SNHLY; CDR2 reads FYNNEI. This entry is derived from a study of cytomegalovirus exposure and HLA in healthy donors. Study-level points and caveats: Per a prior analysis, the majority of TCR beta V segments were productive roughly 87% or roughly 30% of the time. An analysis was carried out later, and it reportedly showed fewer N-insertions in an Asian-associated ancestry cluster than the approximately 710-donor mean.

The chain has TRBV2 and TRBJ1-6; D is unresolved. The TCR sequence derives from a man aged 40-49 years in good health and CMV-seronegative. The sequenced material came from PBMCs. CDR3 DNA: TGTGCCAGCAGTGTTAGCACCTATAATTCACCCCTCCACTTT. Protein sequence: CASSVSTYNSPLHF.